This TCR beta chain was obtained from a study of tumor and adjacent non-tumor tissue in lung cancer. Regarding the study as a whole: Tumor TCR diversity, when higher, was linked to shorter survival.

This sample's RNA came from whole unsorted tissue. The normal lung tissue was taken more than 3 cm from the tumor edge. The library came from three nested PCR rounds adapted from ARM-PCR protocols. TCRdb fed the multiplex PCR reads into MiXCR, producing one record per CDR3 protein. Of 50,000 to 60,000 distinct CDR3 sequences in the sample, 60% to 80% were seen once. This clonotype was seen a handful of times. Its cognate antigen is unknown. This CDR3 is 15 amino acids long. V shed 6 bases and J shed 5 bases, with 20 bases lying between them. Germline CDR1 is DFQATT and CDR2 is SNEGSKA (reference sequence).

The clonotype originates from a woman aged 55-70 years with non-small cell lung cancer. The chain joins TRBV20-1 to TRBJ2-1; D might be TRBD1 or TRBD2, each matching 5 bases. The sequenced sample was distant non-tumor lung tissue. The CDR3 DNA sequence: TGCAGTGCCACAGTAGGGGCAGGGCGGGACAATGAGCAGTTCTTC. Its protein is CSATVGAGRDNEQFF.